This record concerns one T cell receptor beta chain sequence. The antigen is unknown. The J segment lost 4 bases and the V segment lost 4 bases, leaving 10 bases of the junction unmatched. This CDR3 has 15 amino acids. Germline-derived CDR1 and CDR2 are SGHDN and FVKESK. This entry comes from a study of CD8 T cells in ankylosing spondylitis. Study-level points and caveats: Clones linked to disease, bearing a CD8+ phenotype, were relatively rare in peripheral blood.

TCRdb independently ran MiXCR on the 5' RACE reads; one entry per CDR3 protein. Of fewer than 400,000 distinct CDR3 sequences listed, roughly 14% are singletons. This chain joins TRBV14 and TRBJ2-7, with TRBD1 identical over 7 bases. The sample consisted of blood, either unsorted or a sorted T cell fraction (not recorded which). The TCR sequence derives from a male donor with ankylosing spondylitis or in good health (not recorded which). CDR3 loop: CASSLRTGETYEQYF. The DNA for the CDR3 is TGTGCCAGCAGCCTCCGGACAGGTGAAACTTACGAGCAGTACTTC.